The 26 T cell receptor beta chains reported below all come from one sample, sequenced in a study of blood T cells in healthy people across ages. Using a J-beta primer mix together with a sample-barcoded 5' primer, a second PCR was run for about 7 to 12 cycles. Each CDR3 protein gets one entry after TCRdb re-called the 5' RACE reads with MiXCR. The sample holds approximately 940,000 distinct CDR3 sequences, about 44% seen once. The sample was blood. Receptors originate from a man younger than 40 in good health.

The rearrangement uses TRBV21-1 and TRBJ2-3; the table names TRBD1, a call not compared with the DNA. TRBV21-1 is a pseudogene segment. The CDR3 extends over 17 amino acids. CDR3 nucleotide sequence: TGTGCCAGCAGCAGTCATAAGGGGACGGAGAGCACAGATACGCAGTATTTT. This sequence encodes CASSSHKGTESTDTQYF.

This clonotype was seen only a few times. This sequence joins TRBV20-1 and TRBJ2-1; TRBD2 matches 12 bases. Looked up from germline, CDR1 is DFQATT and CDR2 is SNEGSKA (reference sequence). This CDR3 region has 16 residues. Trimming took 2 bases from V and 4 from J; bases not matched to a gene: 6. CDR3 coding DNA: TGCAGTGCTAGACCCTGGACTAGCGGGGATTACAATGAGCAGTTCTTC. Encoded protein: CSARPWTSGDYNEQFF.

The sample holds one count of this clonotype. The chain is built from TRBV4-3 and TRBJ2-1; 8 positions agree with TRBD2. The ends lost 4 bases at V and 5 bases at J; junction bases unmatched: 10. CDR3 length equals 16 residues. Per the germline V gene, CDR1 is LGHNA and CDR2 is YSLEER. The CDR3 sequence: CASSRDGTGGHNEQFF. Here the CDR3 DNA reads TGCGCCAGCAGCCGAGATGGAACGGGGGGGCACAATGAGCAGTTCTTC.

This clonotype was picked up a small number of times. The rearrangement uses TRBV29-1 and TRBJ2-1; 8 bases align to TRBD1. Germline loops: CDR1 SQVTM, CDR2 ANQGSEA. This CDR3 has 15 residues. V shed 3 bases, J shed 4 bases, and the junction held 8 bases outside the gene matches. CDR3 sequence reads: CSVDSSGGGYNEQFF. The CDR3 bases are TGCAGCGTTGATTCGTCAGGGGGCGGTTACAATGAGCAGTTCTTC.

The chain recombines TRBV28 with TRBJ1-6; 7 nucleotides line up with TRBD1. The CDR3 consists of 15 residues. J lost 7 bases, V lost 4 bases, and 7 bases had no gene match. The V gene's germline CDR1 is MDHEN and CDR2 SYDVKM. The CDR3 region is CASSSPDRVNSPLHF. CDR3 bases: TGTGCCAGCAGTTCCCCTGACAGGGTGAATTCACCCCTCCACTTT. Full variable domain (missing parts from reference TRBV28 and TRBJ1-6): DVKVTQSSRYLVKRTGEKVFLECVQDMDHENMFWYRQDPGLGLRLIYFSYDVKMKEKGDIPEGYSVSREKKERFSLILESASTNQTSMYLCASSSPDRVNSPLHFGNGTRLTVT.

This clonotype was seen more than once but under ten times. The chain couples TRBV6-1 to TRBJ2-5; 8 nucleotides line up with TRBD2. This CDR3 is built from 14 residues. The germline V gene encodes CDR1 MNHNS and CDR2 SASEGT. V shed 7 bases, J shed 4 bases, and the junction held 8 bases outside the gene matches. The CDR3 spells CASTERGGRETQYF. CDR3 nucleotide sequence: TGTGCCAGCACCGAGCGCGGGGGGAGAGAGACCCAGTACTTC.

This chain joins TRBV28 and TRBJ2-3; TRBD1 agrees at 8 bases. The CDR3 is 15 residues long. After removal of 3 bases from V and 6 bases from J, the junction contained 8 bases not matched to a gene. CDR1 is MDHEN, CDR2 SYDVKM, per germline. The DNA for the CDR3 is TGTGCCAGCAGTTTCCGGGACAGGCATTGGGATACGCAGTATTTT. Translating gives CASSFRDRHWDTQYF.

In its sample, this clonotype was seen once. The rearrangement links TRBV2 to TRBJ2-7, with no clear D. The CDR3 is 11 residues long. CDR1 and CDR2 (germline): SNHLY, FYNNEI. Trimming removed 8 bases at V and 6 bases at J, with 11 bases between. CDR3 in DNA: TGTGCCAGCTCCGCTCCTTTCGAGCAGTACTTC. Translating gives CASSAPFEQYF.

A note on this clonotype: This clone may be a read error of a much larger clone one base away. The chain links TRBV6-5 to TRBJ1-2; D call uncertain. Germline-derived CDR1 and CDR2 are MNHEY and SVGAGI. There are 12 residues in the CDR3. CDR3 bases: TGTGCCAGCAGCGATGAAGTCTATGGCCACACCTTC. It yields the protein CASSDEVYGHTF.

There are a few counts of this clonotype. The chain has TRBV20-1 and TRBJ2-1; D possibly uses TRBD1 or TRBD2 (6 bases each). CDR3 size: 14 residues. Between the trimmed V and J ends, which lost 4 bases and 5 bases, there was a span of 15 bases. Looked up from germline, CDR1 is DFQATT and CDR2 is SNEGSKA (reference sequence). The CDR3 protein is CSATPRGANNEQFF. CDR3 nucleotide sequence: TGCAGTGCTACCCCTAGGGGGGCTAACAATGAGCAGTTCTTC.

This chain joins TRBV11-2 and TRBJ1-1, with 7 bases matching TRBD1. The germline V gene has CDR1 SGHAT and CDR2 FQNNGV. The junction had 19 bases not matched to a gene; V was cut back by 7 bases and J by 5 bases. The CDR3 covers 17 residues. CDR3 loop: CASTYKIGGQGGTEAFF. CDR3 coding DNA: TGTGCCAGCACCTACAAAATAGGTGGGCAGGGGGGTACTGAAGCTTTCTTT.

The CDR3 DNA reads as TGTGCCAGCAGCTTAGTTCTGGGGGGTTTATGGGCTGAAGCTTTCTTT. This sequence encodes CASSLVLGGLWAEAFF. The rearrangement links TRBV7-2 to TRBJ1-1; D perhaps matches TRBD1 (5 bases). CDR3 length equals 16 residues. Germline CDR1 is SGHTA and CDR2 is FQGNSA. With 1 base removed from V and 6 bases from J, the gap between germline ends came to 18 bases.

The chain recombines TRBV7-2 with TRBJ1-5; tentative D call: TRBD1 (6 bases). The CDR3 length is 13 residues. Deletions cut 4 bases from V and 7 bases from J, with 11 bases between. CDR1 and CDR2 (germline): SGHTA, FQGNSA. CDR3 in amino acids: CASSYTGFQPQHF. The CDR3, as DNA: TGTGCCAGCAGCTACACAGGGTTCCAGCCCCAGCATTTT. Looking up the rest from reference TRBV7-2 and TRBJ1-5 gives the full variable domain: GAGVSQSPSNKVTEKGKDVELRCDPISGHTALYWYRQSLGQGLEFLIYFQGNSAPDKSGLPSDRFSAERTGGSVSTLTIQRTQQEDSAVYLCASSYTGFQPQHFGDGTRLSIL.

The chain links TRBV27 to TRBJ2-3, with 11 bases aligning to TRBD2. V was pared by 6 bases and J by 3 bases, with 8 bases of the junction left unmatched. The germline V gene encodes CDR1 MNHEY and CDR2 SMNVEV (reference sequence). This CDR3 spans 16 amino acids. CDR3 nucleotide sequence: TGTGCCAGCAGCCTCAGAACTAGCGGGAGTACAGATACGCAGTATTTT. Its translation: CASSLRTSGSTDTQYF.

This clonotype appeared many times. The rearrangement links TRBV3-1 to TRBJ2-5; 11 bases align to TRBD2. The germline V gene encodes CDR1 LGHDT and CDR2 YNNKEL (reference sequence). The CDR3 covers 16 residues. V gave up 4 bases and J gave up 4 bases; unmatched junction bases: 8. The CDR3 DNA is TGTGCCAGCAGCCGAGTTACTAGCGGGGGAAGAGAGACCCAGTACTTC. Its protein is CASSRVTSGGRETQYF.

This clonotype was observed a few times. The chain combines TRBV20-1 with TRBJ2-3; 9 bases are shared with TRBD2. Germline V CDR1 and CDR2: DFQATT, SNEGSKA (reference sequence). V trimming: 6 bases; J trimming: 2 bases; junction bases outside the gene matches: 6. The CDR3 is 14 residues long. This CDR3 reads CSALSGGTTDTQYF. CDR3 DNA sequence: TGCAGTGCCCTAAGCGGGGGGACCACAGATACGCAGTATTTT.

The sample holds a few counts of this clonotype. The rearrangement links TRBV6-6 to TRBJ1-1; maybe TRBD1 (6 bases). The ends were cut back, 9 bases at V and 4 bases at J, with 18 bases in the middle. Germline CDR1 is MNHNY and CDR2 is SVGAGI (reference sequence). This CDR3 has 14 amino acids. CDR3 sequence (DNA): TGTGCCAGTAACGGTCAGGGGTCGCGCACTGAAGCTTTCTTT. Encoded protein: CASNGQGSRTEAFF.

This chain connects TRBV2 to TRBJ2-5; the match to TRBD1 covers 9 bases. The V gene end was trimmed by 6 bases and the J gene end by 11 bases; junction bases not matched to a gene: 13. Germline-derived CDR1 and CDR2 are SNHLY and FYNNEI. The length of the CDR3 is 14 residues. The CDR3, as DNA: TGTGCCAGCAGACCCCGACAGGGGGGGGATGAGCAGTACTTC. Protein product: CASRPRQGGDEQYF.

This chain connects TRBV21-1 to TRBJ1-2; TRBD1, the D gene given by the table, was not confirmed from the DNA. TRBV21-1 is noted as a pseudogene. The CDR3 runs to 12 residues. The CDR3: CASLDRGYGYTF. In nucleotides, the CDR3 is TGTGCCAGCTTGGACAGGGGCTATGGCTACACCTTC.

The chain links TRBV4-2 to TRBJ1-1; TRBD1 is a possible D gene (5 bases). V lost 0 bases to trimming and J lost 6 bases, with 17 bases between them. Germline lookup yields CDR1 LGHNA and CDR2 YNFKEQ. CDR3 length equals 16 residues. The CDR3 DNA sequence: TGTGCCAGCAGCCAAGATGGGCGGGGCCCACTATCTGAAGCTTTCTTT. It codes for CASSQDGRGPLSEAFF.

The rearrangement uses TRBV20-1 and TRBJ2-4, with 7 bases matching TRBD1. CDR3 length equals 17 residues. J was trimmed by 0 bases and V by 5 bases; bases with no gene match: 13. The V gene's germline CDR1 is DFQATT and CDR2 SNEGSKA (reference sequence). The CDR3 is CSAGTDRAVLAKNIQYF. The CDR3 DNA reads TGCAGTGCTGGAACCGACAGGGCGGTGTTAGCCAAAAACATTCAGTACTTC.

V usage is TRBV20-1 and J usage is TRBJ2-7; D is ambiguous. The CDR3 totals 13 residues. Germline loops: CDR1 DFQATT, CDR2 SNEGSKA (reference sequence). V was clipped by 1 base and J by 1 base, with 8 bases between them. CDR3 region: CSARGPESYEQYF. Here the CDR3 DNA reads TGCAGTGCTAGAGGTCCAGAATCCTACGAGCAGTACTTC.

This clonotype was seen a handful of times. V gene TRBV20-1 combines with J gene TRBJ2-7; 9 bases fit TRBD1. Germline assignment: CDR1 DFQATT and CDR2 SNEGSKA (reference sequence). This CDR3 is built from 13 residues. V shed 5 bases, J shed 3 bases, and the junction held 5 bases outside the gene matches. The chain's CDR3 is CSAARDRDYEQYF. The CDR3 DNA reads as TGCAGTGCTGCCCGGGACAGGGACTACGAGCAGTACTTC.

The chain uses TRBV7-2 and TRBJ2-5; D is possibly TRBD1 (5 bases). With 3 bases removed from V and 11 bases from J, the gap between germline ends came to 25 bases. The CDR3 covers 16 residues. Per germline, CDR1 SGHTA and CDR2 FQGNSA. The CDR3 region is CASSFKGQALYNEQYF. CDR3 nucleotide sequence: TGTGCCAGCAGCTTTAAGGGGCAGGCATTATACAATGAGCAGTACTTC.

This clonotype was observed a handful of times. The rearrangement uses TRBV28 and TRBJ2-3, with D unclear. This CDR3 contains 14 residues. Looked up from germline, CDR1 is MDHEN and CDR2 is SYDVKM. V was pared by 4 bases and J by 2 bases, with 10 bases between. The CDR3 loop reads CASSSRSATDTQYF. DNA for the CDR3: TGTGCCAGCAGTTCCCGGTCCGCCACAGATACGCAGTATTTT.

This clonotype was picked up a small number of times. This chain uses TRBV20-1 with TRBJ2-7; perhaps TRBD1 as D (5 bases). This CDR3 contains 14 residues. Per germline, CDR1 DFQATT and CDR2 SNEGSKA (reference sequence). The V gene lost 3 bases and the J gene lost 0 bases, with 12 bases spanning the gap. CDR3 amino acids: CSARTLDSSYEQYF. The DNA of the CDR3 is TGCAGTGCTAGGACCCTCGACAGCTCCTACGAGCAGTACTTC.